The rows below give T cell receptor beta chains drawn from one sample of a study of early T cells in non-severe SARS-CoV-2 infection. MiXCR, applied by TCRdb to the 5' RACE reads, yields one record per CDR3 protein. The sample contains tens of thousands of distinct CDR3 sequences, about 10% of which appear only once. Sequenced sample: whole blood. The receptors stem from an adult who was a healthcare worker with PCR-confirmed SARS-CoV-2 infection or an uninfected control (not recorded which). The CDR3 runs from the conserved cysteine through the conserved F or W. The order of the fields is V gene, D gene, J gene, CDR3 length, CDR3 protein. A D gene is named only where the DNA matches it firmly.

v_call: TRBV7-2
d_call: -
j_call: TRBJ2-7
cdr3_length: 14
cdr3_aa: CASSLPGLPYEQYF

v_call: TRBV6-1
d_call: -
j_call: TRBJ1-1
cdr3_length: 14
cdr3_aa: CASSELWADTEAFF

v_call: TRBV10-2
d_call: -
j_call: TRBJ1-1
cdr3_length: 12
cdr3_aa: CASSPTNTEAFF

v_call: TRBV5-4
d_call: -
j_call: TRBJ1-2
cdr3_length: 15
cdr3_aa: CASSLGGRPSGGYTF

v_call: TRBV24-1
d_call: -
j_call: TRBJ2-1
cdr3_length: 13
cdr3_aa: CATRSSSYNEQFF

v_call: TRBV6-2/TRBV6-3
d_call: TRBD1
j_call: TRBJ1-5
cdr3_length: 14
cdr3_aa: CASSLGGFDQPQHF

v_call: TRBV6-5
d_call: -
j_call: TRBJ1-2
cdr3_length: 13
cdr3_aa: CASSYKIQGGYTF

v_call: TRBV2
d_call: -
j_call: TRBJ2-5
cdr3_length: 12
cdr3_aa: CASSAGQETQYF

v_call: TRBV20-1
d_call: -
j_call: TRBJ2-1
cdr3_length: 15
cdr3_aa: CSASMEGAVYNEQFF

v_call: TRBV10-3
d_call: -
j_call: TRBJ2-1
cdr3_length: 14
cdr3_aa: CAISESGEIGEQFF

v_call: TRBV30
d_call: TRBD1
j_call: TRBJ1-5
cdr3_length: 13
cdr3_aa: CAWRTGGDQPQHF

v_call: TRBV7-9
d_call: -
j_call: TRBJ2-1
cdr3_length: 18
cdr3_aa: CASSLPLTTLTGHNEQFF

v_call: TRBV2
d_call: TRBD1
j_call: TRBJ2-3
cdr3_length: 13
cdr3_aa: CASRPRQGDTQYF

v_call: TRBV4-1
d_call: -
j_call: TRBJ1-6
cdr3_length: 14
cdr3_aa: CASRKGFLNSPLHF

v_call: TRBV19
d_call: TRBD2
j_call: TRBJ2-3
cdr3_length: 17
cdr3_aa: CASSSRLAGGVTDTQYF

v_call: TRBV12-3/TRBV12-4
d_call: TRBD1
j_call: TRBJ2-7
cdr3_length: 14
cdr3_aa: CASSPGTGAFEQYF

v_call: TRBV5-5
d_call: TRBD2
j_call: TRBJ2-1
cdr3_length: 16
cdr3_aa: CASSTDLAVSYNEQFF

v_call: TRBV12-3/TRBV12-4
d_call: -
j_call: TRBJ1-3
cdr3_length: 14
cdr3_aa: CASSLAGAGNTIYF

v_call: TRBV12-3/TRBV12-4
d_call: -
j_call: TRBJ1-6
cdr3_length: 16
cdr3_aa: CASSIRDRTPNSPLHF

v_call: TRBV28
d_call: -
j_call: TRBJ2-3
cdr3_length: 15
cdr3_aa: CASSLLERNTDTQYF

v_call: TRBV11-2
d_call: TRBD2
j_call: TRBJ2-1
cdr3_length: 15
cdr3_aa: CASSLLAGAGHEQFF

v_call: TRBV12-3/TRBV12-4
d_call: TRBD1
j_call: TRBJ1-1
cdr3_length: 15
cdr3_aa: CASTGPGQGNTEAFF

v_call: TRBV29-1
d_call: TRBD2
j_call: TRBJ2-5
cdr3_length: 17
cdr3_aa: CSAPLIAGGQVRETQYF

v_call: TRBV5-1
d_call: -
j_call: TRBJ2-3
cdr3_length: 14
cdr3_aa: CASSSALGTDTQYF

v_call: TRBV12-3/TRBV12-4
d_call: -
j_call: TRBJ1-5
cdr3_length: 13
cdr3_aa: CASSLIGNQPQHF

v_call: TRBV20-1
d_call: -
j_call: TRBJ2-7
cdr3_length: 13
cdr3_aa: CSARQGEPYEQYF

v_call: TRBV11-2
d_call: TRBD2
j_call: TRBJ2-7
cdr3_length: 17
cdr3_aa: CASSQQGTSGVSYEQYF

v_call: TRBV20-1
d_call: -
j_call: TRBJ1-6
cdr3_length: 16
cdr3_aa: CSARYRARSYNSPLHF

v_call: TRBV21-1
d_call: -
j_call: TRBJ2-4
cdr3_length: 13
cdr3_aa: CASSKGRGNIQYF

v_call: TRBV27
d_call: -
j_call: TRBJ2-2
cdr3_length: 13
cdr3_aa: CASSPTGPGELFF

v_call: TRBV29-1
d_call: TRBD1
j_call: TRBJ2-7
cdr3_length: 12
cdr3_aa: CSGSQGAYEQYF

v_call: TRBV11-3
d_call: -
j_call: TRBJ2-1
cdr3_length: 12
cdr3_aa: CASSLARNEQFF